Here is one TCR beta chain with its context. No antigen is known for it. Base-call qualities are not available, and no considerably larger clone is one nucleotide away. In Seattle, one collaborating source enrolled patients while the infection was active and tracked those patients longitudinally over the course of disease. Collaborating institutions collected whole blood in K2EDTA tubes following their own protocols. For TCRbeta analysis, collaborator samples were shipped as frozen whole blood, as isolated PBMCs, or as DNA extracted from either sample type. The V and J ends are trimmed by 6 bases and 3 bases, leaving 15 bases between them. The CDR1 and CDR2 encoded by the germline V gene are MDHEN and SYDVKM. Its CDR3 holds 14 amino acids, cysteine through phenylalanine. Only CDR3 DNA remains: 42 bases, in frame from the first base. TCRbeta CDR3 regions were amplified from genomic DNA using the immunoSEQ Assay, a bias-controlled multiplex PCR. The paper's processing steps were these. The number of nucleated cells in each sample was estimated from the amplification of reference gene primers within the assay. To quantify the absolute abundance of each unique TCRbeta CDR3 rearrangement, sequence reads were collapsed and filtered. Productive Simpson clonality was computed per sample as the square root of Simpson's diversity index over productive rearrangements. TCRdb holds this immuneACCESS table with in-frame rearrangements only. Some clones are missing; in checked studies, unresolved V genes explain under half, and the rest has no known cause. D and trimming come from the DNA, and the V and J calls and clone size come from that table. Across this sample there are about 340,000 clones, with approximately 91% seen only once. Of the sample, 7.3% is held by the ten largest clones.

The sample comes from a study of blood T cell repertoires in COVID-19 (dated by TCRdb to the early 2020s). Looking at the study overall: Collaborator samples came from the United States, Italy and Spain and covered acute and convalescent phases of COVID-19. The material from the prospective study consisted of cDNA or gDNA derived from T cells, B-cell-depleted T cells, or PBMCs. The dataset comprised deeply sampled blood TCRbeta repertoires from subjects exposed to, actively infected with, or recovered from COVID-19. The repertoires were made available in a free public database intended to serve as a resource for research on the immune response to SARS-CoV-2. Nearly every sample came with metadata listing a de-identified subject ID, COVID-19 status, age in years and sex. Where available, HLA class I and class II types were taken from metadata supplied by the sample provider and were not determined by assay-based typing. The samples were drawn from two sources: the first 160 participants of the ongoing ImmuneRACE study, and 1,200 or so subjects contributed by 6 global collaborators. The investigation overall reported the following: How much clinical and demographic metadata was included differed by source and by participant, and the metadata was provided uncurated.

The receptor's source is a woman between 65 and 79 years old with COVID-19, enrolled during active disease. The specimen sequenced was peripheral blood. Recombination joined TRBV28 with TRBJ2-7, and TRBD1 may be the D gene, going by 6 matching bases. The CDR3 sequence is CASRKFQGIYEQYF. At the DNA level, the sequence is TGTGCCAGCAGAAAATTCCAGGGGATCTACGAGCAGTACTTC.